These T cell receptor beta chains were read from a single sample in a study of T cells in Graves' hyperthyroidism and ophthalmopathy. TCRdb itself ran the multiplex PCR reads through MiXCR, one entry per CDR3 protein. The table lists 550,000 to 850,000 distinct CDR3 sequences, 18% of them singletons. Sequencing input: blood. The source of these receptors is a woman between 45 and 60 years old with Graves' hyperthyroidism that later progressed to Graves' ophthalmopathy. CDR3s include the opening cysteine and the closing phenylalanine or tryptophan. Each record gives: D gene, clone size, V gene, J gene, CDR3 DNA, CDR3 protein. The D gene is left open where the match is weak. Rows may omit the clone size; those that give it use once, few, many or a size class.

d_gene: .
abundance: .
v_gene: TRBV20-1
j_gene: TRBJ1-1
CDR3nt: TGCAGTGCTAGGGCCTTAGAAGGTCTGAACACTGAAGCTTTCTTT
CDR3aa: CSARALEGLNTEAFF

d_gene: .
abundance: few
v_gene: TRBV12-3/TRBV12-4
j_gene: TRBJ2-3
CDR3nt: TGTGCCAGCAAGGTGGCGGGGGCTGGAGATACGCAGTATTTT
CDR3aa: CASKVAGAGDTQYF

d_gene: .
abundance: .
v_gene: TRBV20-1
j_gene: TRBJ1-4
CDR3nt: TGCAGTGCTAGAAAGTGGGAAAAACTGTTTTTT
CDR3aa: CSARKWEKLFF

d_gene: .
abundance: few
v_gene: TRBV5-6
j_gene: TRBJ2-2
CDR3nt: TGTGCCAGCAGCTTGTACGGAGTTAACACCGGGGAGCTGTTTTTT
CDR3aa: CASSLYGVNTGELFF

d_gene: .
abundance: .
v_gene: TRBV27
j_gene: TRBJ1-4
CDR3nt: TGTGCCAGCCTCCCTCTCGGCACAACTAATGAAAAACTGTTTTTT
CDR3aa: CASLPLGTTNEKLFF

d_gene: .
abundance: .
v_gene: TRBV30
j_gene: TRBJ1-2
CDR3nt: TGTGCCTCTCCGGAACACAATAACTATGGCTACACCTTC
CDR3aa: CASPEHNNYGYTF

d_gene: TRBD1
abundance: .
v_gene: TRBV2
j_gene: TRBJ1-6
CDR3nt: TGTGCCAGCACGCGGACAGGGAGGGGGTCACCCCTCCACTTT
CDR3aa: CASTRTGRGSPLHF

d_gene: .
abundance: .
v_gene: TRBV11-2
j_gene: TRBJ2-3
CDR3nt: TGTGCCAGCAGCTTAGCACCAGGGAACACAGATACGCAGTATTTT
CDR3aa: CASSLAPGNTDTQYF

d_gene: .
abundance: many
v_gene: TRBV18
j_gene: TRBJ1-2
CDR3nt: TGTGCCAGCTCTTCGGCAGAGGACTATGGCTACACCTTC
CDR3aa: CASSSAEDYGYTF

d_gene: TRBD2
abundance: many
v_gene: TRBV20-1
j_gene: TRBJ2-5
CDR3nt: TGCAGTGCTAGAGGGCGGCGGGGGGGCGAGGAGACCCAGTACTTC
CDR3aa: CSARGRRGGEETQYF

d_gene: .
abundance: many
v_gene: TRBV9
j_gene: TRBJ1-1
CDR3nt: TGTGCCAGCAGCTTAATACAGGTAAACACTGAAGCTTTCTTT
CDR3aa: CASSLIQVNTEAFF

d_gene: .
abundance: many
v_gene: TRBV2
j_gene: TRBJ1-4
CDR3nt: TGTGCCAGCAGTGCTCGGCCGGGGATGCGTGTTGAAAAACTGTTTTTT
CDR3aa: CASSARPGMRVEKLFF

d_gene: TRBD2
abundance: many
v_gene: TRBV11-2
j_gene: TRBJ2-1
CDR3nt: TGTGCCAGCAGCTCACCACCCGGGGTAGCGGGGGACTACAATGAGCAGTTCTTC
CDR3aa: CASSSPPGVAGDYNEQFF

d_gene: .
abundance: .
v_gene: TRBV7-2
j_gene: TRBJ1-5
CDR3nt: TGTGCCAGCAGCTTCGGAGGGTTTCAGCCCCAGCATTTT
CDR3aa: CASSFGGFQPQHF

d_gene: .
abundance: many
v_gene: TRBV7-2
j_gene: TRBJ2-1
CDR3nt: TGTGCCAGCAGCCAACAGCTCAGCTCCTACAATGAGCAGTTCTTC
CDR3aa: CASSQQLSSYNEQFF

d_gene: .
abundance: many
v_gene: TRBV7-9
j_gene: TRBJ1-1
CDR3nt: TGTGCCAGCAGCCAAGGCGGTGCTGAAGCTTTCTTT
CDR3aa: CASSQGGAEAFF

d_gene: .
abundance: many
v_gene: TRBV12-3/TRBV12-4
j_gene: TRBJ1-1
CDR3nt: TGTGCCAGCATCTACAGGGCGGAGAGCACTGAAGCTTTCTTT
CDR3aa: CASIYRAESTEAFF

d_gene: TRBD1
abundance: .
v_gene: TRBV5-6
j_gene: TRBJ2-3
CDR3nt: TGTGCCAGCAGCCCGTGGACAGGGAGCACAGATACGCAGTATTTT
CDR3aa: CASSPWTGSTDTQYF

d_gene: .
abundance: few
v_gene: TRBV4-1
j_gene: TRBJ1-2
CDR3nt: TGCGCCAGCAGCCCAACGCCGGGAAGCTATGGCTACACCTTC
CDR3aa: CASSPTPGSYGYTF

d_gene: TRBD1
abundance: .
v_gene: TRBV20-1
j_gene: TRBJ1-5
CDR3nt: TGCAGTGCTCCACGGACAGGGGGCAATCAGCCCCAGCATTTT
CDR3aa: CSAPRTGGNQPQHF

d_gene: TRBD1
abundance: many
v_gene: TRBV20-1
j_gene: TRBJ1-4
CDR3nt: TGCAGTGCTAGAACAGGGGGAGGGGGAAAACTGTTTTTT
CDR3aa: CSARTGGGGKLFF

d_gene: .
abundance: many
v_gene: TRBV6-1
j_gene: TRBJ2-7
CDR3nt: TGTGCCAGCACCTCCGTTGAATGGGAGCAGTACTTC
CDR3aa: CASTSVEWEQYF

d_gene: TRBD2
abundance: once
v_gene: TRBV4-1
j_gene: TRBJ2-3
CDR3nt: TGCGCCAGCAGCCAAGAGACTAGCGCACGTTGGGATACGCAGTATTTT
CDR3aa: CASSQETSARWDTQYF

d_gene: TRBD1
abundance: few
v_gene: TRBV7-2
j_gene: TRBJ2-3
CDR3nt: TGTGCCAGCAGCTTGGGGGACAGGGGGCCAGATACGCAGTATTTT
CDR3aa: CASSLGDRGPDTQYF

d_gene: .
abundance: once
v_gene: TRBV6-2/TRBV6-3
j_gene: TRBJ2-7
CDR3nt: TGTGCCAGCAGTGCTGGGGCTACCTACGAGCAGTACTTC
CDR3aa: CASSAGATYEQYF

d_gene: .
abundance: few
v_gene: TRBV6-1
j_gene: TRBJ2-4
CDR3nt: TGTGCCAGCAGTGAAGCGGCTCAGAGCTTACTAGCCAAAAACATTCAGTACTTC
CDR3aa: CASSEAAQSLLAKNIQYF

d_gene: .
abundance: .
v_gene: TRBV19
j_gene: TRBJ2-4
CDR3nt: TGTGCCAGTAGGGGGGGCAGCATTCAGTACTTC
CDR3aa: CASRGGSIQYF

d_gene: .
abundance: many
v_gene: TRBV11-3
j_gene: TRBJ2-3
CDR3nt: TGTGCCAGCAGCCAACGGCAGGGTGCCGATACGCAGTATTTT
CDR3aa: CASSQRQGADTQYF

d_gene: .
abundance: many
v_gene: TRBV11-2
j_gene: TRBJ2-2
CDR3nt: TGTGCCAGCAGCGGGGGGACGACTAGAGGCGACACCGGGGAGCTGTTTTTT
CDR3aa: CASSGGTTRGDTGELFF

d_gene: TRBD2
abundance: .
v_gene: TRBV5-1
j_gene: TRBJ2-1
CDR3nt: TGCGCCAGCAGCGTCTTAGCGGGACTATCCTACAATGAGCAGTTCTTC
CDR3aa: CASSVLAGLSYNEQFF

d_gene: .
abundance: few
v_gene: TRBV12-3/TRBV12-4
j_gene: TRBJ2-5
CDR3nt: TGTGCCACCTCCGGGCGGGGGCTTTTAGAGACCCAGTACTTC
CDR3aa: CATSGRGLLETQYF

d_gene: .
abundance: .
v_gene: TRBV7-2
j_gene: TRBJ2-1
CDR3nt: TGTGCCAGCAGCCCGGGGGGCGGACGTGAGCAGTTCTTC
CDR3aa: CASSPGGGREQFF

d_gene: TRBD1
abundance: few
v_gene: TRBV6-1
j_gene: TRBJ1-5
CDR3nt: TGTGCCAGCAGCGGGACAGGGGGCGCAAATCAGCCCCAGCATTTT
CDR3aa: CASSGTGGANQPQHF

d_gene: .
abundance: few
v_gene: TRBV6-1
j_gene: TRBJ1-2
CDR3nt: TGTGCCAGCAGTGCCCTGGGGGGGAGTACTAACTATGGCTACACCTTC
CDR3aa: CASSALGGSTNYGYTF

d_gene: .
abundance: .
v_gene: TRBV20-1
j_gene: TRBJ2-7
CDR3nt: TGCAGTGCCGAGGGAGGGGGGGGAAACGAGCAGTACTTC
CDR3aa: CSAEGGGGNEQYF

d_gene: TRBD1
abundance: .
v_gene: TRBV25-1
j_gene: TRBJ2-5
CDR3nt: TGTGCCAGCAGTGAGGGAGGGACAGGGGGCGAGACCCAGTACTTC
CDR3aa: CASSEGGTGGETQYF

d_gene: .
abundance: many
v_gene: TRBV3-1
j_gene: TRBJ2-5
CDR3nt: TGTGCCAGCAGCCAAGAGTCAGGGGAGACCCAGTACTTC
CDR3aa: CASSQESGETQYF

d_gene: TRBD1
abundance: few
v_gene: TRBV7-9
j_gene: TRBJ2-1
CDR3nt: TGTGCCAGCAGCTTAGGGGCATTCCGGGACAGGGACGATGAGCAGTTCTTC
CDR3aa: CASSLGAFRDRDDEQFF

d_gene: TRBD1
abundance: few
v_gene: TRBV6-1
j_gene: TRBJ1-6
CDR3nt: TGTGCCAGCAGTTCCCGGGACAGGGGCAAGAATTCACCCCTCCACTTT
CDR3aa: CASSSRDRGKNSPLHF